The 17 T cell receptor beta chains below come from one sample, sequenced in a study of shared clonotypes between healthy human individuals. Profiled with immunoSEQ multiplex PCR; TCRdb holds only in-frame clones, not every one. The sample holds over a million clones; roughly 75% are singletons and the top ten take over 1.3%. Sequenced input: memory CD4+ T cells sorted from blood. Subset given: CD45RA-negative fraction. Source of these receptors: a man aged 18 to 30 in good health.

In its sample, this clone was seen once. The gene calls are TRBV5-1 and TRBJ1-2, with a possible D match to TRBD1 (5 bases). The V gene lost 4 bases and the J gene lost 4 bases, with 14 bases spanning the gap. Germline CDR1 reads SGHRS; CDR2 reads YFSETQ. The CDR3 is made up of 14 amino acids. The CDR3 DNA reads as TGCGCCAGCAGCGACCAGGGTAAGGGCTATGGCTACACCTTC. Translating it yields CASSDQGKGYGYTF.

This clone occurred a few times. The J gene is TRBJ2-2, the V gene TRBV21-1; whether TRBD2, the table's D call, matches the DNA was not checked. TRBV21-1 is a listed pseudogene. The CDR3 length is 15 residues. CDR3 sequence (DNA): TGTGCCAGCAGCTCCGGGTCCCCGGGGACCGGGGAGCTGTTTTTT. Protein sequence: CASSSGSPGTGELFF.

The chain combines TRBV6-5 with TRBJ2-7; the D call may be TRBD1 or TRBD2 (5 bases each). The CDR3 is 14 amino acids. Germline lookup yields CDR1 MNHEY and CDR2 SVGAGI. The germline V and J ends were trimmed by 0 bases and 4 bases, with 10 bases remaining between them. The CDR3 reads CASSYSGTQYEQYF. Written as DNA, the CDR3 is TGTGCCAGCAGTTACTCGGGGACGCAGTACGAGCAGTACTTC.

The J gene is TRBJ2-3, the V gene TRBV10-2; 11 bases are shared with TRBD2. Germline assignment: CDR1 WSHSY and CDR2 SAAADI. After removal of 7 bases from V and 3 bases from J, the junction contained 9 bases not matched to a gene. The CDR3 runs 16 residues. This CDR3 is CASNAHLAGGTDTQYF. DNA of the CDR3: TGCGCCAGCAATGCCCACCTAGCGGGAGGAACAGATACGCAGTATTTT.

This clone showed up just a few times. The chain employs TRBV25-1 and TRBJ2-2; D is perhaps TRBD2 (6 bases). V was shortened by 4 bases and J by 5 bases, with 11 bases between the two germline ends. CDR3 length equals 14 residues. Per germline, CDR1 MGHDK and CDR2 SYGVNS. The CDR3 protein is CASSGRGTTGELFF. DNA for the CDR3: TGTGCCAGCAGTGGGCGGGGAACAACCGGGGAGCTGTTTTTT.

V gene TRBV5-4 combines with J gene TRBJ1-4, with 7 bases aligning to TRBD1. J gave up 5 bases and V 4 bases, and 8 bases lay outside the gene matches. Looked up from germline, CDR1 is SGHNT and CDR2 is YYREEE (reference sequence). The CDR3 has 15 amino acids. The CDR3 bases are TGTGCCAGCAGCCCAGACAGGGCAAAGAATGAAAAACTGTTTTTT. The encoded protein is CASSPDRAKNEKLFF.

V usage is TRBV6-5 and J usage is TRBJ2-5; 7 nucleotides agree with TRBD1. The closer fit of TRBJ2-7 to the DNA end suggests the J call may be wrong. Looked up from germline, CDR1 is MNHEY and CDR2 is SVGAGI. The CDR3 runs 15 residues. CDR3: CASSPQTGWSYEQYF. CDR3 DNA: TGTGCCAGCAGCCCCCAGACAGGGTGGAGCTACGAGCAGTACTTC.

The chain links TRBV10-3 to TRBJ1-2; weak D call: TRBD1 (6 bases). CDR3 length: 13 residues. Germline-derived CDR1 and CDR2 are ENHRY and SYGVKD. V was shortened by 2 bases and J by 2 bases, with 6 bases between the two germline ends. Written as DNA, the CDR3 is TGTGCCATCAGTGAGGGACAGAACTATGGCTACACCTTC. This sequence encodes CAISEGQNYGYTF.

This rearrangement joins TRBV9 to TRBJ2-1; TRBD1 aligns across 8 bases. This CDR3 is 14 amino acids long. Germline-derived CDR1 and CDR2 are SGDLS and YYNGEE. V lost 5 bases, J lost 9 bases, and 10 bases stayed unmatched. CDR3 coding DNA: TGTGCCAGCAGTGACACGACAGGGGAAGGTGAGCAGTTCTTC. This sequence encodes CASSDTTGEGEQFF.

The genes are TRBV28 and TRBJ1-1; D remains unclear. Trimming removed 4 bases from V and 0 bases from J, with 3 bases in between. The CDR3 has 12 amino acids. The germline V gene encodes CDR1 MDHEN and CDR2 SYDVKM. DNA for the CDR3: TGTGCCAGCAGTTGGTTGAACACTGAAGCTTTCTTT. Protein sequence: CASSWLNTEAFF.

The chain is built from TRBV5-6 and TRBJ2-1; D remains unclear. The CDR3 contains 16 residues. The V end was cut by 0 bases, the J end by 0 bases, with 10 bases between. The V gene's germline CDR1 is SGHDT and CDR2 YYEEEE. The CDR3 region is CASSLGLLSSYNEQFF. The CDR3 coding sequence is TGTGCCAGCAGCTTGGGACTCCTGAGCTCCTACAATGAGCAGTTCTTC.

As concerns this clone: The sample holds other DNA sequences that translate to the same CDR3. This rearrangement joins TRBV2 to TRBJ1-4, with 7 bases lining up with TRBD1. This CDR3 is built from 15 residues. The germline gives CDR1 SNHLY, CDR2 FYNNEI. V dropped 5 bases and J dropped 2; count of bases not matched to a gene: 5. CDR3 residues: CASSSRGPTNEKLFF. The CDR3 DNA is TGTGCCAGCAGTTCTAGGGGGCCTACTAATGAAAAACTGTTTTTT.

CDR3 protein: CASTLWLGDRSSYEQYF. DNA for the CDR3: TGTGCCAGCACTCTATGGTTGGGGGACAGGAGCTCCTACGAGCAGTACTTC. The chain links TRBV28 to TRBJ2-7; TRBD1 aligns across 8 bases. This CDR3 contains 17 residues. Germline V CDR1 and CDR2: MDHEN, SYDVKM. Germline trimming cut 7 bases from V and 0 bases from J; bases unmatched to any gene: 14.

The chain couples TRBV2 to TRBJ2-3, with 8 bases identical to TRBD2. After removal of 10 bases from V and 4 bases from J, the junction contained 13 bases not matched to a gene. Germline CDR1 is SNHLY and CDR2 is FYNNEI. The CDR3 is 15 residues long. For the CDR3, the DNA is TGTGCCATCCCTTATAGCGGGACCAGGCCAGATACGCAGTATTTT. This translates into CAIPYSGTRPDTQYF.

This sequence joins TRBV30 and TRBJ2-1; perhaps TRBD1 as D (8 bases). There are 14 residues in the CDR3. Germline CDR1 GTSNPN, CDR2 SVGIG (reference sequence). The V end was cut by 4 bases, the J end by 7 bases, with 17 bases between. The chain's CDR3 is CAWTYRGRGNEQFF. In nucleotides, the CDR3 is TGTGCCTGGACTTACAGGGGGAGGGGGAATGAGCAGTTCTTC.

This clone has a handful of counts. The chain combines TRBV6-1 with TRBJ1-2, with TRBD1 matching 7 bases. The CDR3 covers 15 residues. The V gene end was trimmed by 3 bases and the J gene end by 2 bases; junction bases not matched to a gene: 6. Germline V CDR1 and CDR2: MNHNS, SASEGT. CDR3 coding DNA: TGTGCCAGCAGTGAGGAAACAGGGGCCAACTATGGCTACACCTTC. Its translation: CASSEETGANYGYTF.

This rearrangement joins TRBV30 to TRBJ1-3; D is unclear. CDR3 length: 13 amino acids. The germline V and J ends were trimmed by 2 bases and 2 bases, with 7 bases remaining between them. Germline loops: CDR1 GTSNPN, CDR2 SVGIG (reference sequence). The chain's CDR3 is CAWSNGAGNTIYF. The CDR3 coding sequence is TGTGCCTGGAGTAACGGGGCTGGAAACACCATATATTTT.